These 27 T cell receptor beta chains share one sample of origin, sequenced in a study of PD-1 blockade in mismatch repair-deficient tumors. Measured with immunoSEQ multiplex PCR; TCRdb has only the in-frame clones, and not every one. The sample comprises 65,000 to 80,000 clones, 78% of which are singletons, and about 5% rests with the top ten. The sequencing here drew on peripheral blood, taken 2 weeks after starting pembrolizumab. These receptors all stem from an adult with mismatch repair-deficient cancer.

The J gene is TRBJ2-7, the V gene TRBV27; 7 nucleotides line up with TRBD2. The V segment lost 2 bases and the J segment 6 bases; nucleotides outside the gene matches: 4. There are 13 residues in the CDR3. The germline V gene encodes CDR1 MNHEY and CDR2 SMNVEV (reference sequence). CDR3 sequence: CASSLDGRFEQYF. In DNA, the CDR3 is TGTGCCAGCAGTTTAGACGGGAGGTTCGAGCAGTACTTC.

This rearrangement joins TRBV5-1 to TRBJ2-3; TRBD1 or TRBD2 may be the D gene (5 bases each). Between the trimmed V and J ends, which lost 0 bases and 4 bases, there was a span of 9 bases. The CDR3 totals 14 residues. Germline CDR1 is SGHRS and CDR2 is YFSETQ. The CDR3: CASSLALGADTQYF. CDR3 nucleotides: TGCGCCAGCAGCTTGGCCTTGGGGGCAGATACGCAGTATTTT.

The rearrangement joins TRBV5-4 to TRBJ2-2; weak D call: TRBD1 (5 bases). V lost 4 bases and J 0 bases, leaving 13 bases between the germline ends. The CDR3 sequence is 16 residues long. Germline V lookup: CDR1 SGHNT, CDR2 YYREEE (reference sequence). The CDR3 coding sequence is TGTGCCAGCAGCCCTCGGGCAGGGCCGAACACCGGGGAGCTGTTTTTT. Translation: CASSPRAGPNTGELFF.

This clone was recorded only once. V and J are TRBV28 and TRBJ2-7; 9 bases map to TRBD1. Germline V gene data show CDR1 as MDHEN and CDR2 as SYDVKM. This CDR3 contains 16 residues. The ends lost 5 bases at V and 0 bases at J; junction bases unmatched: 8. The CDR3 loop is CASSTPDRGNSYEQYF. The CDR3 nucleotides read TGTGCCAGCAGTACTCCGGACAGGGGCAACTCCTACGAGCAGTACTTC. The whole variable domain, remainder taken from reference TRBV28 and TRBJ2-7, is DVKVTQSSRYLVKRTGEKVFLECVQDMDHENMFWYRQDPGLGLRLIYFSYDVKMKEKGDIPEGYSVSREKKERFSLILESASTNQTSMYLCASSTPDRGNSYEQYFGPGTRLTVT.

V and J are TRBV5-1 and TRBJ1-1; D is unresolved. The CDR3 is 14 residues long. The V gene's germline CDR1 is SGHRS and CDR2 YFSETQ. V dropped 0 bases and J dropped 5 bases, with 11 bases sitting between them. The CDR3 DNA sequence: TGCGCCAGCAGCTTGGGGTCTGCGGGGACTGAAGCTTTCTTT. Protein: CASSLGSAGTEAFF.

The J gene is TRBJ2-7, the V gene TRBV14; TRBD2 aligns across 13 bases. CDR1 is SGHDN, CDR2 FVKESK, per germline. The CDR3 spans 15 residues. Unmatched junction bases numbered 12, after V lost 4 bases and J lost 12 bases. In DNA form, the CDR3 reads TGTGCCAGCAGCCCTACGGGACTAGCGGGACTTGGCGTGTACTTC. Translated, it gives CASSPTGLAGLGVYF. Combining the CDR3 with reference TRBV14 and TRBJ2-7 gives the whole variable domain EAGVTQFPSHSVIEKGQTVTLRCDPISGHDNLYWYRRVMGKEIKFLLHFVKESKQDESGMPNNRFLAERTGGTYSTLKVQPAELEDSGVYFCASSPTGLAGLGVYFGPGTRLTVT.

The chain is built from TRBV25-1 and TRBJ2-3; tentative D call: TRBD1 (5 bases). Looked up from germline, CDR1 is MGHDK and CDR2 is SYGVNS. V was pared by 2 bases and J by 2 bases, with 14 bases between. The length of the CDR3 is 16 residues. The CDR3 spells CASSERKTESTDTQYF. Written as DNA, the CDR3 is TGTGCCAGCAGTGAACGCAAGACAGAGTCCACAGATACGCAGTATTTT.

The chain couples TRBV10-2 to TRBJ2-7, with a tentative D call TRBD2 (6 bases). This CDR3 is 15 amino acids long. CDR1 is WSHSY and CDR2 is SAAADI in the germline V gene. V lost 0 bases and J 0 bases, leaving 9 bases between the germline ends. The CDR3 region has the DNA TGCGCCAGCAGTGAGTCTAGCGGAAGCTCCTACGAGCAGTACTTC. The encoded protein is CASSESSGSSYEQYF.

This clone has just one count. This sequence joins TRBV27 and TRBJ2-1, with 10 bases identical to TRBD1. Germline trimming cut 0 bases from V and 6 bases from J; bases unmatched to any gene: 5. CDR1 MNHEY and CDR2 SMNVEV come from the germline V gene (reference sequence). The CDR3 contains 16 residues. The CDR3 here is CASSLSPRTGGNEQFF. CDR3 nucleotides: TGTGCCAGCAGTTTATCGCCCCGGACAGGGGGCAATGAGCAGTTCTTC.

This clone was counted only a few times. The V gene is TRBV5-1, the J gene TRBJ2-2; 7 positions agree with TRBD2. The V gene end was trimmed by 0 bases and the J gene end by 4 bases; junction bases not matched to a gene: 15. The CDR3 is made up of 19 amino acids. Germline CDR1 SGHRS, CDR2 YFSETQ. The DNA for the CDR3 is TGCGCCAGCAGCTTGGATCTTGGTAGCGGGCGTCGGGGCACCGGGGAGCTGTTTTTT. Translating gives CASSLDLGSGRRGTGELFF.

The V gene is TRBV10-1, the J gene TRBJ2-3; D is possibly TRBD1 or TRBD2 (6 bases each). The germline V and J ends were trimmed by 4 bases and 6 bases, with 23 bases remaining between them. CDR3 size: 17 residues. The germline V gene encodes CDR1 WNHNN and CDR2 SYGVQD (reference sequence). CDR3 protein: CASSAVNRDGSRDTQYF. The CDR3 DNA sequence: TGCGCCAGCAGTGCGGTCAACAGGGACGGGAGCAGGGATACGCAGTATTTT.

The J gene is TRBJ2-7, the V gene TRBV6-6; 8 bases match TRBD2. Germline lookup yields CDR1 MNHNY and CDR2 SVGAGI (reference sequence). CDR3 length: 13 residues. V was pared by 5 bases and J by 5 bases, with 5 bases of the junction left unmatched. DNA for the CDR3: TGTGCCAGCAGTCCCTTAGCGGGAAACGAGCAGTACTTC. Protein: CASSPLAGNEQYF.

The rearrangement uses TRBV7-9 and TRBJ2-3; D possibly corresponds to TRBD2 (5 bases). Trimming removed 2 bases at V and 5 bases at J, with 11 bases between. CDR1 and CDR2 (germline): SEHNR, FQNEAQ (reference sequence). This CDR3 is built from 14 residues. The CDR3 DNA reads TGTGCCAGCAGCTTACTACGGGAAATAGATACGCAGTATTTT. It codes for CASSLLREIDTQYF. Based on the CDR3 plus reference TRBV7-9 and TRBJ2-3, the full variable domain is DTGVSQNPRHKITKRGQNVTFRCDPISEHNRLYWYRQTLGQGPEFLTYFQNEAQLEKSRLLSDRFSAERPKGSFSTLEIQRTEQGDSAMYLCASSLLREIDTQYFGPGTRLTVL.

This clone was seen at least ten times. The chain combines TRBV19 with TRBJ1-2; D call uncertain. Germline lookup yields CDR1 LNHDA and CDR2 SQIVND (reference sequence). CDR3 size: 12 residues. V was cut by 7 bases and J by 7 bases, with 13 bases left in between. CDR3 DNA: TGTGCCAGTAAGCCAGGTCTTGGTGGCTACACCTTC. Translation gives CASKPGLGGYTF.

The chain employs TRBV6-5 and TRBJ1-4, with a weak D call TRBD1 (6 bases). Germline V gives CDR1 MNHEY, CDR2 SVGAGI. V lost 6 bases to trimming and J lost 7 bases, with 18 bases between them. This CDR3 has 15 amino acids. The chain's CDR3 is CASRKGGWRSEKLFF. The DNA of the CDR3 is TGTGCCAGCAGAAAAGGGGGGTGGAGGAGTGAAAAACTGTTTTTT.

The chain employs TRBV15 and TRBJ1-1; no reliable D call. V lost 8 bases and J lost 5, with 9 bases in between. The CDR3 consists of 11 residues. Germline CDR1 reads LNHNV; CDR2 reads YYDKDF (reference sequence). CDR3: CATRGWTEAFF. The CDR3 DNA follows: TGTGCCACCCGGGGATGGACTGAAGCTTTCTTT.

The gene calls are TRBV29-1 and TRBJ2-2; 10 nucleotides match TRBD2. There are 17 residues in the CDR3. Germline assignment: CDR1 SQVTM and CDR2 ANQGSEA. The V segment lost 2 bases and the J segment 5 bases; nucleotides outside the gene matches: 11. CDR3 region: CSVENWSSGSGTGELFF. CDR3 bases: TGCAGCGTTGAAAATTGGTCTAGCGGGAGCGGAACCGGGGAGCTGTTTTTT.

The CDR3 DNA reads as TGTGCCAGCAGCGTAGGTGGGGGGGCAGACGGGGAGCTGTTTTTT. Translated: CASSVGGGADGELFF. The chain combines TRBV9 with TRBJ2-2; tentatively, D is TRBD2 (7 bases). Germline V gene lookup returns CDR1 SGDLS and CDR2 YYNGEE. The V gene lost 0 bases and the J gene lost 7 bases, with 13 bases spanning the gap. This CDR3 contains 15 residues.

The chain recombines TRBV6-6 with TRBJ1-2; 8 nucleotides agree with TRBD1. Germline CDR1 reads MNHNY; CDR2 reads SVGAGI (reference sequence). V dropped 5 bases and J dropped 3; count of bases not matched to a gene: 5. The CDR3 is 14 amino acids. The CDR3 spells CASSTRTGHYGYTF. The DNA of the CDR3 is TGTGCCAGCAGTACCAGGACAGGGCACTATGGCTACACCTTC.

CDR3 DNA sequence: TGTGCCAGCAGCCCCCAACTAGCGGCTCAATACGAGCAGTACTTC. Its translation: CASSPQLAAQYEQYF. The V call is TRBV5-4, the J call TRBJ2-7; 8 bases map to TRBD2. Looked up from germline, CDR1 is SGHNT and CDR2 is YYREEE (reference sequence). J lost 4 bases, V lost 4 bases, and 10 bases had no gene match. The CDR3 totals 15 residues. Combining the CDR3 with reference TRBV5-4 and TRBJ2-7 gives the whole variable domain ETGVTQSPTHLIKTRGQQVTLRCSSQSGHNTVSWYQQALGQGPQFIFQYYREEENGRGNFPPRFSGLQFPNYSSELNVNALELDDSALYLCASSPQLAAQYEQYFGPGTRLTVT.

V usage is TRBV11-2 and J usage is TRBJ1-2, with 12 bases aligning to TRBD1. Germline CDR1 SGHAT, CDR2 FQNNGV. This CDR3 contains 15 residues. J gave up 5 bases and V 5 bases, and 6 bases lay outside the gene matches. CDR3 DNA sequence: TGTGCCAGCAGCCCGCAGGGACAGGGGGCATATGGCTACACCTTC. Its protein product is CASSPQGQGAYGYTF.

The rearrangement uses TRBV28 and TRBJ1-4; D is unclear. The germline CDR1 and CDR2 sequences are MDHEN and SYDVKM. The CDR3 extends over 14 amino acids. Trimming removed 5 bases at V and 5 bases at J, with 12 bases between. CDR3 sequence (DNA): TGTGCCAGCAGTACACGAGAGATAAATGAAAAACTGTTTTTT. This codes for CASSTREINEKLFF.

This clone has a handful of counts. The chain employs TRBV18 and TRBJ2-7, with 8 bases fitting TRBD1. The V gene's germline CDR1 is KGHSH and CDR2 LQKENI. This CDR3 region has 13 residues. J lost 5 bases, V lost 3 bases, and 3 bases had no gene match. The CDR3 region is CASSPGQDNEQYF. CDR3 sequence (DNA): TGTGCCAGCTCACCGGGACAGGATAACGAGCAGTACTTC.

The V and J genes are TRBV27 and TRBJ2-1, with a tentative D call TRBD2 (6 bases). V was cut by 4 bases and J by 8 bases, with 15 bases left in between. This CDR3 comprises 14 residues. Per the germline V gene, CDR1 is MNHEY and CDR2 is SMNVEV (reference sequence). The CDR3 protein is CASSSLRAGYEQFF. As DNA, the CDR3 is TGTGCCAGCAGTTCTCTTCGGGCGGGATATGAGCAGTTCTTC.

V gene TRBV2 combines with J gene TRBJ1-1; D gene unclear. The CDR3 extends over 13 amino acids. CDR1 SNHLY and CDR2 FYNNEI come from the germline V gene. The V end was cut by 2 bases, the J end by 7 bases, with 11 bases between. CDR3 region: CASSEYLTVEAFF. CDR3 nucleotides: TGTGCCAGCAGTGAATATTTGACGGTTGAAGCTTTCTTT.

The chain has TRBV7-3 and TRBJ2-2, with 8 bases that match TRBD2. CDR3 length: 17 amino acids. CDR1 is SGHTA, CDR2 FQGTGA, per germline. V was pared by 5 bases and J by 1 base, with 9 bases of the junction left unmatched. The CDR3 loop reads CASSPGGSLLNTGELFF. The CDR3 DNA sequence: TGTGCCAGCAGCCCGGGGGGGTCGCTACTGAACACCGGGGAGCTGTTTTTT.

This chain uses TRBV15 with TRBJ2-2; D remains unclear. CDR1 is LNHNV and CDR2 is YYDKDF in the germline V gene (reference sequence). The CDR3 has 24 residues. Deletions cut 7 bases from V and 6 bases from J, with 45 bases between. In nucleotides, the CDR3 is TGTGCCACCAACCTCCGGATGCCTCTCTCCTACGACGTTGTTCCGTTCGGTGGGTCCGGGGAGCTGTTTTTT. This sequence encodes CATNLRMPLSYDVVPFGGSGELFF.